The 25 T cell receptor beta chains below all came from one sample that was sequenced in a study of CD8+CD57+ T cells in acquired aplastic anemia. Genomic DNA served as template for TCR beta VDJ and CDR3 profiling. From the reads, TCRdb called clonotypes with MiXCR, one entry per CDR3 protein. Of 80,000 or so distinct CDR3 sequences listed, roughly three quarters are singletons. For sequencing, patients were chosen who had shown expansion of CD8+CD57+ cells by flow cytometry. Input material: sorted CD4+, CD8+, or CD8+CD57+ T cells (not recorded which) from PBMCs. Receptor source: a human donor with aplastic anemia.

Comment on this clonotype: A read error may account for a junction end that differs from germline. The chain is built from TRBV10-1 and TRBJ1-1; D may be TRBD1 (5 bases). The germline gives CDR1 WNHNN, CDR2 SYGVQD (reference sequence). CDR3 length: 17 amino acids. The CDR3 DNA follows: TGTGCCATCAGTGAGTCGGTGGGGGGAGGGCGGTTATCTGAAGCTTTCTTT. Its protein product is CAISESVGGGRLSEAFF.

Only a few counts were recorded for this clonotype. The rearrangement uses TRBV9 and TRBJ2-2; 7 bases fit TRBD1. V lost 1 base and J lost 4; bases outside the gene matches: 13. The CDR3 extends over 18 amino acids. The germline V gene has CDR1 SGDLS and CDR2 YYNGEE. The chain's CDR3 is CASSVTRDSAGFTGELFF. The CDR3 DNA reads as TGTGCCAGCAGCGTAACCAGGGACAGCGCTGGTTTCACCGGGGAGCTGTTTTTT.

In its sample, this clonotype was seen a few times. J is TRBJ2-1 and V is TRBV15; D may be TRBD1 (6 bases). V lost 5 bases and J 12 bases, leaving 17 bases between the germline ends. The germline V gene encodes CDR1 LNHNV and CDR2 YYDKDF (reference sequence). This CDR3 has 13 residues. In DNA form, the CDR3 reads TGTGCCACCAGCCAACGTCCAGGGGCTGGGCAGTTCTTC. It codes for CATSQRPGAGQFF.

This clonotype was seen more than once but under ten times. The chain has TRBV15 and TRBJ1-5; TRBD1 matches 11 bases. The CDR3 extends over 16 amino acids. CDR1 is LNHNV and CDR2 is YYDKDF in the germline V gene (reference sequence). V shed 0 bases, J shed 4 bases, and the junction held 2 bases outside the gene matches. The CDR3 bases are TGTGCCACCAGCAGAGAAGGGACAGGGGGAAATCAGCCCCAGCATTTT. Its protein product is CATSREGTGGNQPQHF.

This clonotype appeared a few times. The rearrangement joins TRBV25-1 to TRBJ2-7; the D is unclear. V dropped 4 bases and J dropped 1 base, with 14 bases sitting between them. The CDR3 runs 15 residues. Germline CDR1 MGHDK, CDR2 SYGVNS. The CDR3 loop is CASSGHGQVSYEQYF. In DNA, the CDR3 is TGTGCCAGCAGTGGTCACGGGCAGGTGTCCTACGAGCAGTACTTC.

The table lists this clonotype with many counts. CDR3 in amino acids: CASSEGTSGNYEQYF. The CDR3 DNA is TGTGCCAGCAGTGAAGGGACTAGCGGGAATTACGAGCAGTACTTC. The V and J genes are TRBV6-1 and TRBJ2-7; 12 nucleotides match TRBD2. Trimming at V came to 1 base and at J to 4 bases, leaving 2 bases not matched to a gene. Germline CDR1 and CDR2: MNHNS and SASEGT. This CDR3 comprises 15 residues.

V gene TRBV20-1 combines with J gene TRBJ2-5; 12 bases match TRBD2. The CDR3 spans 14 residues. Per germline, CDR1 DFQATT and CDR2 SNEGSKA (reference sequence). V was pared by 4 bases and J by 2 bases, with 2 bases of the junction left unmatched. CDR3 coding DNA: TGCAGTGCTACGACTAGCGGGGGACAAGAGACCCAGTACTTC. It translates to CSATTSGGQETQYF.

The chain combines TRBV7-9 with TRBJ1-2; D not certain. Germline V gives CDR1 SEHNR, CDR2 FQNEAQ (reference sequence). This CDR3 has 14 amino acids. Trimming stripped 1 base from V and 7 bases from J, with 13 bases between. The CDR3: CASSLEPGSGGYTF. The DNA for the CDR3 is TGTGCCAGCAGCTTAGAACCGGGCAGCGGTGGCTACACCTTC.

Notes on this clonotype: The junction and the germline gene differ at one end; a read error may be behind it. This chain links TRBV15 with TRBJ2-1; 8 bases are a match to TRBD2. The CDR3 contains 14 residues. Looked up from germline, CDR1 is LNHNV and CDR2 is YYDKDF (reference sequence). Here the CDR3 DNA reads TGTGCCACCAGCGCTGGCGGGGGGATAAATGAGCAGTTCTTT. Translated, it gives CATSAGGGINEQFF. The full variable domain, in which reference TRBV15 and TRBJ2-1 provide the parts outside the CDR3, is DAMVIQNPRYQVTQFGKPVTLSCSQTLNHNVMYWYQQKSSQAPKLLFHYYDKDFNNEADTPDNFQSRRPNTSFCFLDIRSPGLGDTAMYLCATSAGGGINEQFFGPGTRLTVL.

The chain combines TRBV7-9 with TRBJ2-7; no reliable D call. Germline-derived CDR1 and CDR2 are SEHNR and FQNEAQ (reference sequence). There are 13 residues in the CDR3. Trimming took 2 bases from V and 1 from J, leaving 6 bases between them. The DNA of the CDR3 is TGTGCCAGCAGCTTAAGGGCTTCCTACGAGCAGTACTTC. It yields the protein CASSLRASYEQYF.

The sample holds a few counts of this clonotype. This chain links TRBV15 with TRBJ2-6; tentative D call: TRBD2 (6 bases). This CDR3 has 17 amino acids. Trimming cost V 5 bases and J 0 bases, with 14 bases left between them. Germline V lookup: CDR1 LNHNV, CDR2 YYDKDF (reference sequence). CDR3 residues: CATSGGVDTSGANVLTF. In DNA form, the CDR3 reads TGTGCCACCAGCGGCGGGGTAGATACCTCTGGGGCCAACGTCCTGACTTTC.

The V and J genes are TRBV7-9 and TRBJ1-2; a possible D gene is TRBD1 (5 bases). Germline V gene data show CDR1 as SEHNR and CDR2 as FQNEAQ (reference sequence). The CDR3 runs 12 residues. Trimming took off 5 bases at V and 8 bases at J, with 12 bases between the two ends. The CDR3 DNA reads as TGTGCCAGCAGCGTTCCAGGGAGCGGCTACACCTTC. Translation gives CASSVPGSGYTF.

The chain carries TRBV25-1 and TRBJ1-4; possibly TRBD1 for D (6 bases). Trimming removed 4 bases at V and 1 base at J, with 13 bases between. Looked up from germline, CDR1 is MGHDK and CDR2 is SYGVNS. The CDR3 contains 16 residues. Here the CDR3 reads CASSGRDMITNEKLFF. The CDR3 DNA is TGTGCCAGCAGTGGCCGGGACATGATAACTAATGAAAAACTGTTTTTT.

This clonotype was seen a few times. This sequence joins TRBV2 and TRBJ1-5; 7 nucleotides match TRBD1. This CDR3 region has 15 residues. Germline CDR1 and CDR2: SNHLY and FYNNEI. Trimming removed 5 bases from V and 5 bases from J; junction bases left unmatched: 9. CDR3 in DNA: TGTGCCAGCAGTAGGGACAGTGGGGGAGATCAGCCCCAGCATTTT. Its protein product is CASSRDSGGDQPQHF.

This clonotype was detected many times. The genes are TRBV6-5 and TRBJ2-1; D may correspond to TRBD1 or TRBD2 (5 bases each). V dropped 0 bases and J dropped 8 bases, with 8 bases sitting between them. Germline assignment: CDR1 MNHEY and CDR2 SVGAGI. CDR3 length: 13 amino acids. The CDR3 sequence is CASSYSGVHEQFF. The CDR3 nucleotides are TGTGCCAGCAGTTACTCGGGGGTACATGAGCAGTTCTTC.

The chain is built from TRBV7-8 and TRBJ2-7; D unresolved. Trimming left V 5 bases short and J 2 bases short, with 10 bases between. Germline CDR1 and CDR2: SGHVS and FQNEAQ. There are 13 residues in the CDR3. The CDR3 DNA reads as TGTGCCAGCAGCCCGGATGGGGCCTACGAGCAGTACTTC. Protein: CASSPDGAYEQYF.

The chain combines TRBV7-9 with TRBJ2-5, with 15 nucleotides matching TRBD2. Germline lookup yields CDR1 SEHNR and CDR2 FQNEAQ (reference sequence). The CDR3 length is 16 residues. J gave up 5 bases and V 4 bases, and 5 bases lay outside the gene matches. The CDR3 region is CASSSRTSGRGETQYF. The CDR3 coding sequence is TGTGCCAGCAGCTCCAGGACTAGCGGGAGGGGGGAGACCCAGTACTTC.

The rearrangement uses TRBV7-9 and TRBJ1-1; D uncertain. The CDR3 contains 15 residues. Between the trimmed V and J ends, which lost 0 bases and 2 bases, there was a span of 10 bases. From germline, CDR1 is SEHNR and CDR2 FQNEAQ (reference sequence). CDR3 in amino acids: CASSLAPVLNTEAFF. Here the CDR3 DNA reads TGTGCCAGCAGCTTAGCCCCGGTGCTCAACACTGAAGCTTTCTTT.

The V and J genes are TRBV7-9 and TRBJ2-1; no firm D call. V dropped 0 bases and J dropped 10 bases, with 10 bases sitting between them. The CDR3 runs 13 residues. Germline V lookup: CDR1 SEHNR, CDR2 FQNEAQ (reference sequence). The CDR3 spells CASSLADAREQFF. CDR3 coding DNA: TGTGCCAGCAGCTTAGCTGATGCGAGAGAGCAGTTCTTC.

The chain carries TRBV7-3 and TRBJ1-2; TRBD1 matches at 11 bases. Germline CDR1 is SGHTA and CDR2 is FQGTGA. V lost 6 bases, J lost 7 bases, and 4 bases stayed unmatched. The CDR3 runs 13 residues. CDR3 in DNA: TGTGCCAGCAGGGACAGGGGGCATGGTGGCTACACCTTC. Translated: CASRDRGHGGYTF.

The chain is built from TRBV2 and TRBJ2-5; 9 bases align to TRBD2. The CDR3 extends over 14 amino acids. CDR1 is SNHLY, CDR2 FYNNEI, per germline. The ends lost 3 bases at V and 4 bases at J; junction bases unmatched: 3. The CDR3 loop reads CASSDLAGLETQYF. The CDR3 region has the DNA TGTGCCAGCAGTGACCTAGCGGGACTAGAGACCCAGTACTTC.

The rearrangement joins TRBV7-2 to TRBJ2-7; D is unresolved. CDR3 length equals 13 residues. Germline CDR1 is SGHTA and CDR2 is FQGNSA. The germline V and J ends were trimmed by 5 bases and 2 bases, with 10 bases remaining between them. The CDR3 DNA is TGTGCCAGCAGCCCCGGATCGCCCTACGAGCAGTACTTC. The encoded protein is CASSPGSPYEQYF.

This clonotype showed up just once. CDR3 in amino acids: CATSEGGSYNSPLHF. CDR3 coding DNA: TGTGCCACCAGTGAGGGAGGCTCCTATAATTCACCCCTCCACTTT. The chain joins TRBV24-1 to TRBJ1-6, with D unclear. The CDR3 has 15 amino acids. Germline values: CDR1 KGHDR, CDR2 SFDVKD. V was pared by 4 bases and J by 0 bases, with 6 bases between.

The chain is built from TRBV7-8 and TRBJ2-1, with 9 bases fitting TRBD2. The trim removed 4 bases at V and 2 bases at J, leaving 6 bases unmatched. The CDR3 is made up of 16 amino acids. The germline CDR1 and CDR2 sequences are SGHVS and FQNEAQ. Here the CDR3 DNA reads TGTGCCAGCAGCTGGGGACTAGCTTCCGCCTACAATGAGCAGTTCTTC. Its translation is CASSWGLASAYNEQFF.

The chain joins TRBV20-1 to TRBJ2-4; D may be TRBD1 (6 bases). Germline CDR1 and CDR2: DFQATT and SNEGSKA (reference sequence). V lost 7 bases, J lost 5 bases, and 12 bases lay in between. CDR3 length equals 12 residues. The CDR3 loop reads CSVWTDQNIQYF. DNA of the CDR3: TGCAGTGTCTGGACAGACCAAAACATTCAGTACTTC.